This T cell receptor (beta chain) was recovered during a study of T cell repertoires in cytomegalovirus infection. Concerning this clonotype itself: What it binds is unknown.

TCRdb reprocessed the reads via MiXCR and lists one record per CDR3 protein. In the table there are fewer than 1,000,000 distinct CDR3 sequences, more than 25% of which are singletons. Germline V gene data show CDR1 as ENHRY and CDR2 as SYGVKD. V lost 11 bases, J lost 1 base, and 11 bases lay in between. The CDR3 spans 12 residues. The sequenced sample was cultured CD8+ T cells from PBMCs, obtained from culture after CMV antigen stimulation. The chain couples TRBV10-3 to TRBJ1-1, with D possibly matching TRBD1 (5 bases). This clonotype was obtained from a human donor in good health (CMV status not recorded). Some clones in this sample may be carry-over from other donors' samples. CDR3 sequence: CAALTENTEAFF. CDR3 in DNA: TGTGCCGCGTTGACAGAGAACACTGAAGCTTTCTTT.